The 6 T cell receptor beta chains presented below share a single source sample, sequenced in a study of beta chain features in type 1 diabetes. Their cognate antigens are unknown. Expressed TCRB transcripts were sequenced because the isolated RNA had all been reverse transcribed beforehand. Data came from immunoSEQ multiplex PCR; TCRdb stores just in-frame clones and leaves some out. The sample has 150,000 or so clones; roughly 65% are singletons. Findings and caveats of the study: A moderate, significant TCRB CDR3 shortening appeared in type 1 diabetes across four CD4+ subsets.

The sample consisted of naive CD4+ T cells from blood. All receptors come from a man aged 25 to 40 with type 1 diabetes.

The rearrangement joins TRBV4-3 to TRBJ1-2; D ambiguous. The V and J ends lost 1 base and 4 bases respectively, with 10 bases between them. The germline V gene encodes CDR1 LGHNA and CDR2 YSLEER. CDR3 size: 14 residues. CDR3 nucleotide sequence: TGCGCCAGCAGCCAAGCAGAGGGTCCCTATGGCTACACCTTC. Amino acid sequence: CASSQAEGPYGYTF.

V usage is TRBV7-8 and J usage is TRBJ2-4, with D perhaps TRBD2 (6 bases). Germline-derived CDR1 and CDR2 are SGHVS and FQNEAQ. Trimming stripped 5 bases from V and 6 bases from J, with 11 bases between. The length of the CDR3 is 13 residues. CDR3 sequence: CASSQRLVNIQYF. CDR3 DNA: TGTGCCAGCAGCCAAAGACTAGTAAACATTCAGTACTTC.

This clone was picked up a small number of times. The V and J genes are TRBV18 and TRBJ1-1, with D unresolved. Per germline, CDR1 KGHSH and CDR2 LQKENI. The CDR3 extends over 14 amino acids. V gave up 0 bases and J gave up 0 bases, with 5 bases separating them. CDR3 residues: CASSPPGVNTEAFF. As DNA, the CDR3 is TGTGCCAGCTCACCACCCGGAGTGAACACTGAAGCTTTCTTT.

V is TRBV7-9 and J is TRBJ2-3; possibly TRBD1 for D (5 bases). This CDR3 contains 15 residues. CDR1 is SEHNR, CDR2 FQNEAQ, per germline (reference sequence). The V end was cut by 1 base, the J end by 4 bases, with 12 bases between. As DNA, the CDR3 is TGTGCCAGCAGCTTAGTTGAGCAGGGCGCAGATACGCAGTATTTT. Its protein is CASSLVEQGADTQYF.

This clone came up a few times. The chain employs TRBV7-2 and TRBJ2-4; possible D gene TRBD2, 6 bases. The V and J ends lost 6 bases and 5 bases respectively, with 11 bases between them. The CDR3 is 13 amino acids. CDR1 and CDR2 from the germline V gene are SGHTA and FQGNSA. CDR3 sequence reads: CASSLGGENIQYF. The CDR3 nucleotides read TGTGCCAGCAGTTTGGGCGGGGAAAACATTCAGTACTTC.

This clone was seen a handful of times. This chain connects TRBV4-3 to TRBJ2-5, with D possibly matching TRBD2 (5 bases). This CDR3 region has 16 residues. Germline CDR1 is LGHNA and CDR2 is YSLEER. Trimming took off 0 bases at V and 2 bases at J, with 13 bases between the two ends. Written as DNA, the CDR3 is TGCGCCAGCAGCCAAGACACCGCGGGTGTACAAGAGACCCAGTACTTC. Protein: CASSQDTAGVQETQYF.